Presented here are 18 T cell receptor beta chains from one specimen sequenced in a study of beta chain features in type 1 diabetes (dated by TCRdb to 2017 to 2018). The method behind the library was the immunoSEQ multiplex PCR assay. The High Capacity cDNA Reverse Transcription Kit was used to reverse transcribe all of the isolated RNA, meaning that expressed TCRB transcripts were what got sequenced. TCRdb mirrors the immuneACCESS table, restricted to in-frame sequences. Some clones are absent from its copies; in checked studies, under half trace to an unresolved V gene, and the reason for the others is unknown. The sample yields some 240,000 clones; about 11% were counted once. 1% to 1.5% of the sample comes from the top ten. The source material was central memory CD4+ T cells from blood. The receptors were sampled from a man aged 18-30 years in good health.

CDR3 coding DNA: TGTGCCAGCAGCCAAGATCCGGCCAGGGGGAACACTGAAGCTTTCTTT. This translates into CASSQDPARGNTEAFF. The chain recombines TRBV4-2 with TRBJ1-1; tentative D call: TRBD1 (6 bases). Trimming took 0 bases from V and 1 from J, leaving 12 bases between them. CDR1 is LGHNA, CDR2 YNFKEQ, per germline. This CDR3 spans 16 amino acids.

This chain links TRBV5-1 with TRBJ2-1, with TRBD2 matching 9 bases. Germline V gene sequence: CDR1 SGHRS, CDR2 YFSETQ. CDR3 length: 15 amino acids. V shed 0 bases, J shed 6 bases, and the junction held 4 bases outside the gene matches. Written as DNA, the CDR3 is TGCGCCAGCAGCTTGGTTGGGACTAGCTTCAATGAGCAGTTCTTC. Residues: CASSLVGTSFNEQFF. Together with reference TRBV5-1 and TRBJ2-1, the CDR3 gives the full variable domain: KAGVTQTPRYLIKTRGQQVTLSCSPISGHRSVSWYQQTPGQGLQFLFEYFSETQRNKGNFPGRFSGRQFSNSRSEMNVSTLELGDSALYLCASSLVGTSFNEQFFGPGTRLTVL.

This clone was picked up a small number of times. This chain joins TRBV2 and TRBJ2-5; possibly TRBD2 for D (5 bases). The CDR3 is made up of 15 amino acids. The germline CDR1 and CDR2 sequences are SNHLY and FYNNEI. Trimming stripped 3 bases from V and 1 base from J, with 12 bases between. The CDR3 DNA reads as TGTGCCAGCAGTGATGCAGCCGCGGGCCAAGAGACCCAGTACTTC. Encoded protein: CASSDAAAGQETQYF.

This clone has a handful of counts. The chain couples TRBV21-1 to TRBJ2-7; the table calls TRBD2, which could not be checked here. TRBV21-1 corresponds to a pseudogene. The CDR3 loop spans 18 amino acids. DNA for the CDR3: TGTGCCAGCAGCAAAAAGCGGAATAGCCGCCTAAGATCCTACGAGCAGTACTTC. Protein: CASSKKRNSRLRSYEQYF.

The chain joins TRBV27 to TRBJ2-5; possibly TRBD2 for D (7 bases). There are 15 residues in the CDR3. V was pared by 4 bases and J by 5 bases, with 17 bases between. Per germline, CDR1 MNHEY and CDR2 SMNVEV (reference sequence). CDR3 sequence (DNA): TGTGCCAGCAGTTCATGGGGGGGGCTGGGGGAGACCCAGTACTTC. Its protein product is CASSSWGGLGETQYF.

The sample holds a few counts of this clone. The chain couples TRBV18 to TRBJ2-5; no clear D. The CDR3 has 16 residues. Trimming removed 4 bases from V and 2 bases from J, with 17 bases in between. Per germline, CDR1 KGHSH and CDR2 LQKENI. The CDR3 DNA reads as TGTGCCAGCTCACTTGACCGCAGCATGATTCAAGAGACCCAGTACTTC. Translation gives CASSLDRSMIQETQYF.

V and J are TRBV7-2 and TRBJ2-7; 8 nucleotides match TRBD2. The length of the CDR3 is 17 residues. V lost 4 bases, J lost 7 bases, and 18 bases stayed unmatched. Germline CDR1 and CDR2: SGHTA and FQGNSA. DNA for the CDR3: TGTGCCAGCAGCTCTTACGTCCCGGGACTAGTGGTAAGGGAGCAGTACTTC. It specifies CASSSYVPGLVVREQYF.

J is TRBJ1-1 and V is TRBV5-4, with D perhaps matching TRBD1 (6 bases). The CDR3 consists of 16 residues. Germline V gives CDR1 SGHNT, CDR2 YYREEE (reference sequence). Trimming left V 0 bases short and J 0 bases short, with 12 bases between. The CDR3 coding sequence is TGTGCCAGCAGCTTGGAGGGGCAGGGGTTGAACACTGAAGCTTTCTTT. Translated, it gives CASSLEGQGLNTEAFF.

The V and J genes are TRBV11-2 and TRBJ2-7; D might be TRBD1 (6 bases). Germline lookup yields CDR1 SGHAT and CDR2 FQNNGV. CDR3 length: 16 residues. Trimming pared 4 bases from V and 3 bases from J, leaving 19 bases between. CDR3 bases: TGTGCCAGCAGCTCGATGGGGGCAGGGGCGGTCTACGAGCAGTACTTC. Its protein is CASSSMGAGAVYEQYF.

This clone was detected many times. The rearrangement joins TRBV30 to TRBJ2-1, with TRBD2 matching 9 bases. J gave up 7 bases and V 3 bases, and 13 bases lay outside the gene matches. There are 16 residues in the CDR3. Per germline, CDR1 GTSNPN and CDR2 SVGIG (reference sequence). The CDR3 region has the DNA TGTGCCTGGAGGCCCCTCTTCGGCGGGAGGGTTAATGAGCAGTTCTTC. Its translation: CAWRPLFGGRVNEQFF. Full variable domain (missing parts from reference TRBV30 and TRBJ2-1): SQTIHQWPATLVQPVGSPLSLECTVEGTSNPNLYWYRQAAGRGLQLLFYSVGIGQISSEVPQNLSASRPQDRQFILSSKKLLLSDSGFYLCAWRPLFGGRVNEQFFGPGTRLTVL.

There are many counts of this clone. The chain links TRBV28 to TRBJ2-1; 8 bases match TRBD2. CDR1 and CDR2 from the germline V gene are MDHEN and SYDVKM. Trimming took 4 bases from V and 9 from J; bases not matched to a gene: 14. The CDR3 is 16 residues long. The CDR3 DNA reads TGTGCCAGCAGTTCCGAGTTCAGCGGGAGACGGAGTGAGCAGTTCTTC. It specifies CASSSEFSGRRSEQFF.

The CDR3 nucleotides read TGCAGCGTTGATCTCGGGACAGGGGCCCCTCAGCAGTACTTC. It codes for CSVDLGTGAPQQYF. The chain recombines TRBV29-1 with TRBJ2-7, with TRBD1 identical over 10 bases. Germline CDR1 and CDR2: SQVTM and ANQGSEA. CDR3 length: 14 amino acids. Unmatched junction bases numbered 10, after V lost 3 bases and J lost 8 bases.

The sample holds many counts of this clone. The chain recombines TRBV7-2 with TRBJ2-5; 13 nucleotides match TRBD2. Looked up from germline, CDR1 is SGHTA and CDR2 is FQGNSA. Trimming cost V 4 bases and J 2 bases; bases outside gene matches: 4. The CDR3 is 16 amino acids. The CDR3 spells CASSWGLAGTQETQYF. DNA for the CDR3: TGTGCCAGCAGCTGGGGACTAGCGGGGACACAAGAGACCCAGTACTTC.

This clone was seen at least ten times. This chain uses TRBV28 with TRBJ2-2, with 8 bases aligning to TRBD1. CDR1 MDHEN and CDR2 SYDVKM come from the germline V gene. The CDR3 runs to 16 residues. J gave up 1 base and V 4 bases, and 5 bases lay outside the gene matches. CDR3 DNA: TGTGCCAGCAGTTCCGGACAGGGACAGAACACCGGGGAGCTGTTTTTT. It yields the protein CASSSGQGQNTGELFF.

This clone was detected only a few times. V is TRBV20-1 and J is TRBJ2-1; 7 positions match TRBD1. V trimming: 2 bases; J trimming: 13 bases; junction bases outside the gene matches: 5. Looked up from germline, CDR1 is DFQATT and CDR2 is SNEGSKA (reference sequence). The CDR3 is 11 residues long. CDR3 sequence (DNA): TGCAGTGCTAGAACCCAGGGGGTACAGTTCTTC. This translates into CSARTQGVQFF.

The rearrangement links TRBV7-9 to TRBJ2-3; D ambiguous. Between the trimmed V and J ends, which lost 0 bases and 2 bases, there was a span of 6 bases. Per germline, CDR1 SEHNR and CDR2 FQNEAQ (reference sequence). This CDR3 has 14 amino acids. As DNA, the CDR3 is TGTGCCAGCAGCTTAGCGCTGCCCACAGATACGCAGTATTTT. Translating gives CASSLALPTDTQYF.

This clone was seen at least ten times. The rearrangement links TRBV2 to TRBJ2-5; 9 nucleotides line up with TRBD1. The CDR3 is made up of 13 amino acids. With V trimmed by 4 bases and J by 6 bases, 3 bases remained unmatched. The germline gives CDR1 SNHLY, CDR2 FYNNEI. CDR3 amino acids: CASSAGQGKTQYF. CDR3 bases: TGTGCCAGCAGTGCGGGACAGGGAAAGACCCAGTACTTC.

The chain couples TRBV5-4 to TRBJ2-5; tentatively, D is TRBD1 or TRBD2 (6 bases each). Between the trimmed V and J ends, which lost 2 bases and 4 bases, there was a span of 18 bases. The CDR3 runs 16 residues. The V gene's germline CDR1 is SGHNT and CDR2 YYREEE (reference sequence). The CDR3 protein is CASSFRSGGEGETQYF. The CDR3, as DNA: TGTGCCAGCAGCTTCAGATCCGGGGGCGAGGGAGAGACCCAGTACTTC.